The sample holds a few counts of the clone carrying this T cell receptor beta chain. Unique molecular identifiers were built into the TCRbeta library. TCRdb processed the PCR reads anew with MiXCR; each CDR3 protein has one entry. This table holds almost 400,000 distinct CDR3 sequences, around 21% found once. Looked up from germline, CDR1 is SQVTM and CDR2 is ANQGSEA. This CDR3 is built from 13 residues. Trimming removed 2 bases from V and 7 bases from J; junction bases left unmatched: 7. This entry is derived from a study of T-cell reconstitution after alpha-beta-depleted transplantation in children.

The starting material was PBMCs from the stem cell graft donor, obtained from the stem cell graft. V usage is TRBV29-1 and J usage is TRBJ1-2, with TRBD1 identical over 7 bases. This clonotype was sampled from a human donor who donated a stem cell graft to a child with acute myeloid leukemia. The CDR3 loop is CSVERVGGRGYTF. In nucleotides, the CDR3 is TGCAGCGTTGAAAGGGTAGGGGGCCGTGGCTACACCTTC.